This TCR beta chain was recovered during a study of blood T cell repertoires in COVID-19. Across the whole study: PBMCs, B-cell-depleted T cells, or T cells were the source of the cDNA or gDNA that made up the material.

In the authors' methods: Reference gene primer amplification yielded estimated nucleated cell counts. The repertoire was sequenced with immunoSEQ multiplex PCR; TCRdb's copy has only in-frame clones and lacks some. V and J calls and clone size are as listed in that table; D and trimming were resolved from the DNA. The profile shows approximately 110,000 clones, roughly 80% of them singletons. V lost 4 bases and J lost 4; bases outside the gene matches: 2. Germline V gene lookup returns CDR1 LNHDA and CDR2 SQIVND (reference sequence). This CDR3 comprises 13 residues. The sample was peripheral blood. The sequence was obtained from a woman at least 80 years old with acute or convalescent COVID-19. This chain joins TRBV19 and TRBJ1-2; 8 bases line up with TRBD1. CDR3 sequence: CASSKDRAYGYTF. DNA of the CDR3: TGTGCCAGTAGTAAGGACAGGGCCTATGGCTACACCTTC. Full variable domain (missing parts from reference TRBV19 and TRBJ1-2): DGGITQSPKYLFRKEGQNVTLSCEQNLNHDAMYWYRQDPGQGLRLIYYSQIVNDFQKGDIAEGYSVSREKKESFPLTVTSAQKNPTAFYLCASSKDRAYGYTFGSGTRLTVV.